Each of the 20 T cell receptor beta chains below was sequenced from the same sample in a study of T cell responses to AZD1222 COVID-19 vaccine. Measured with immunoSEQ multiplex PCR; TCRdb has only the in-frame clones, and not every one. The table shows around 100,000 clones, with around 87% occurring only once. The sample here was peripheral blood, taken on day 0 of MenACWY control vaccination. Receptors originate from an adult in good health.

The chain links TRBV19 to TRBJ1-5, with 8 bases lining up with TRBD1. Germline V CDR1 and CDR2: LNHDA, SQIVND (reference sequence). The CDR3 has 14 residues. Trimming at V came to 4 bases and at J to 7 bases, leaving 6 bases not matched to a gene. CDR3 in amino acids: CASSNDRGGQPQHF. In nucleotides, the CDR3 is TGTGCCAGTAGTAATGACAGGGGCGGACAGCCCCAGCATTTT.

The chain links TRBV2 to TRBJ1-5; 8 bases align to TRBD1. The CDR3 extends over 14 amino acids. In germline, CDR1 is SNHLY, CDR2 FYNNEI. Trimming at V came to 6 bases and at J to 10 bases, leaving 11 bases not matched to a gene. CDR3: CASSRDRTSGPQHF. The CDR3 DNA follows: TGTGCCAGCAGCCGGGACAGGACTTCTGGACCCCAGCATTTT.

The chain joins TRBV19 to TRBJ2-2; D gene uncertain. The CDR3 contains 14 residues. CDR1 is LNHDA, CDR2 SQIVND, per germline (reference sequence). Trimming took off 3 bases at V and 5 bases at J, with 10 bases between the two ends. In DNA, the CDR3 is TGTGCCAGTAGTATGATGACTCATACCGGGGAGCTGTTTTTT. Residues: CASSMMTHTGELFF.

The chain carries TRBV4-3 and TRBJ2-3, with TRBD2 matching 8 bases. Losses at the gene ends were 3 bases for V and 4 bases for J; bases not matched to a gene: 6. Germline V gene sequence: CDR1 LGHNA, CDR2 YSLEER. CDR3 length: 15 amino acids. Here the CDR3 reads CASSHASGGSDTQYF. The CDR3 bases are TGCGCCAGCAGCCATGCGAGCGGGGGTTCAGATACGCAGTATTTT.

The gene calls are TRBV28 and TRBJ1-3; maybe TRBD1 (5 bases). V dropped 6 bases and J dropped 8 bases, with 23 bases sitting between them. The CDR3 has 16 amino acids. Germline lookup yields CDR1 MDHEN and CDR2 SYDVKM. The CDR3 coding sequence is TGTGCCAGCAGCATTTGGGGGTCAGGGCACGGGGACACCATATATTTT. This codes for CASSIWGSGHGDTIYF.

The chain couples TRBV19 to TRBJ2-7; D gene ambiguous. The CDR3 extends over 14 amino acids. Germline loops: CDR1 LNHDA, CDR2 SQIVND (reference sequence). The V gene lost 1 base and the J gene lost 3 bases, with 10 bases spanning the gap. The CDR3 bases are TGTGCCAGTAGTATAGCCATGGATAACTACGAGCAGTACTTC. This translates into CASSIAMDNYEQYF.

The rearrangement joins TRBV12-3 or TRBV12-4 to TRBJ1-2; no firm D call. This CDR3 comprises 13 residues. Trimming stripped 5 bases from V and 5 bases from J, with 12 bases between. CDR3 DNA: TGTGCCAGCAGTCCTATCGGGAGTTATGGCTACACCTTC. Its protein is CASSPIGSYGYTF.

Note on this clone: This sample includes further DNA sequences coding for the same CDR3. The chain uses TRBV3-1 (or the pseudogene TRBV3-2) and TRBJ1-2; TRBD1 aligns across 10 bases. J was trimmed by 8 bases and V by 1 base; bases with no gene match: 4. The CDR3 consists of 14 residues. Germline V gives CDR1 LGHDT, CDR2 YNNKEL (reference sequence). The CDR3 sequence: CASSQGDRGGGYTF. The CDR3 DNA sequence: TGTGCCAGCAGCCAAGGGGACAGGGGAGGCGGCTACACCTTC.

The gene calls are TRBV9 and TRBJ2-2, with 15 bases lining up with TRBD2. The V and J ends lost 4 bases and 6 bases, in that order; junction bases with no gene match: 4. This CDR3 is built from 16 residues. The germline gives CDR1 SGDLS, CDR2 YYNGEE. In DNA form, the CDR3 reads TGTGCCAGCAGCTCCCGGACTAGCGGGAGGGCCGGGGAGCTGTTTTTT. Protein: CASSSRTSGRAGELFF.

J is TRBJ2-3 and V is TRBV6-4, with TRBD2 matching 11 bases. The CDR3 has 16 amino acids. The J segment lost 7 bases and the V segment lost 4 bases, leaving 10 bases of the junction unmatched. CDR1 is MRHNA and CDR2 is SNTAGT in the germline V gene. In DNA, the CDR3 is TGTGCCAGCAGTGTCCCGGGACTAGCGGTGAGTCATACGCAGTATTTT. Translating it yields CASSVPGLAVSHTQYF.

This sequence joins TRBV4-2 and TRBJ1-6; a weak D match, TRBD1 (6 bases). V lost 4 bases and J 10 bases, leaving 20 bases between the germline ends. This CDR3 contains 16 residues. Per germline, CDR1 LGHNA and CDR2 YNFKEQ. The CDR3 protein is CASSRQVDSQMSPLHF. DNA for the CDR3: TGTGCCAGCAGCCGCCAGGTGGACAGTCAGATGTCACCCCTCCACTTT.

As concerns this clone: The sample holds other DNA sequences that translate to the same CDR3. The rearrangement uses TRBV10-2 and TRBJ1-5; no clear D. Trimming cost V 2 bases and J 4 bases, with 6 bases left between them. Germline CDR1 WSHSY, CDR2 SAAADI. This CDR3 is built from 13 residues. The CDR3 DNA is TGCGCCAGCAGTGAGAGCGGGAATCAGCCCCAGCATTTT. Translating it yields CASSESGNQPQHF.

The chain links TRBV2 to TRBJ1-2, with D possibly being TRBD1 (5 bases). Germline V CDR1 and CDR2: SNHLY, FYNNEI. The V gene lost 2 bases and the J gene lost 8 bases, with 15 bases spanning the gap. The CDR3 consists of 14 residues. CDR3 loop: CASSEFQGTLGYTF. CDR3 DNA sequence: TGTGCCAGCAGTGAATTTCAGGGAACATTAGGCTACACCTTC.

V usage is TRBV28 and J usage is TRBJ2-2; D gene uncertain. CDR3 length: 15 residues. V was clipped by 5 bases and J by 3 bases, with 13 bases between them. Germline lookup yields CDR1 MDHEN and CDR2 SYDVKM. CDR3 sequence (DNA): TGTGCCAGCAGTACTCGACACGCTTACACCGGGGAGCTGTTTTTT. Protein product: CASSTRHAYTGELFF. Supplemented by reference TRBV28 and TRBJ2-2, the full variable domain reads DVKVTQSSRYLVKRTGEKVFLECVQDMDHENMFWYRQDPGLGLRLIYFSYDVKMKEKGDIPEGYSVSREKKERFSLILESASTNQTSMYLCASSTRHAYTGELFFGEGSRLTVL.

The chain links TRBV5-1 to TRBJ1-4, with D possibly matching TRBD1 (6 bases). The germline V gene encodes CDR1 SGHRS and CDR2 YFSETQ. This CDR3 has 14 residues. Trimming pared 4 bases from V and 5 bases from J, leaving 12 bases between. CDR3 nucleotide sequence: TGCGCCAGCAGCCTGTTAGGGGGAAATGAAAAACTGTTTTTT. This gives the protein CASSLLGGNEKLFF.

This clone was picked up a small number of times. This chain uses TRBV27 with TRBJ1-5, with 10 bases lining up with TRBD1. The germline CDR1 and CDR2 sequences are MNHEY and SMNVEV (reference sequence). J lost 6 bases, V lost 7 bases, and 3 bases had no gene match. The CDR3 has 13 residues. The CDR3 region is CASKGQGSQPQHF. The CDR3 DNA reads TGTGCCAGCAAGGGACAGGGGAGTCAGCCCCAGCATTTT.

The chain employs TRBV12-3 or TRBV12-4 and TRBJ2-2, with D possibly TRBD1 on 6 matching bases. Trimming left V 5 bases short and J 7 bases short, with 11 bases between. CDR3 length equals 13 residues. Here the CDR3 reads CASSPGQHGELFF. The CDR3 DNA reads TGTGCCAGCAGTCCAGGACAGCACGGGGAGCTGTTTTTT.

The count of this clone is one. In DNA, the CDR3 is TGCGCCAGCAGCCTCCTGGAGAGTCGGAACACCGGGGAGCTGTTTTTT. The encoded protein is CASSLLESRNTGELFF. This chain uses TRBV5-1 with TRBJ2-2, with D unresolved. V lost 4 bases, J lost 1 base, and 14 bases lay in between. The germline V gene encodes CDR1 SGHRS and CDR2 YFSETQ. The CDR3 sequence is 16 residues long.

The chain couples TRBV6-5 to TRBJ1-1; 7 bases are a match to TRBD1. V lost 7 bases, J lost 1 base, and 6 bases stayed unmatched. Germline V CDR1 and CDR2: MNHEY, SVGAGI. This CDR3 has 14 residues. The CDR3 here is CASKREGANTEAFF. The CDR3 DNA is TGTGCCAGCAAGAGGGAGGGGGCGAACACTGAAGCTTTCTTT.

This sequence joins TRBV28 and TRBJ1-2; the match to TRBD1 covers 8 bases. The CDR3 contains 13 residues. V was pared by 10 bases and J by 4 bases, with 8 bases of the junction left unmatched. Germline-derived CDR1 and CDR2 are MDHEN and SYDVKM. The CDR3 loop is CATRQGFVYGYTF. As DNA, the CDR3 is TGTGCCACTCGACAGGGGTTTGTCTATGGCTACACCTTC.